This TCR beta chain was sequenced for a study of shared clonotypes between healthy human individuals. Assay used: immunoSEQ multiplex PCR; TCRdb lists only in-frame clones, some missing. Here the sample spans more than 2 million clones, 95% being singletons. CDR3 length: 14 residues. Germline V gives CDR1 SNHLY, CDR2 FYNNEI. The V gene lost 9 bases and the J gene lost 5 bases, with 18 bases spanning the gap. Healthy HIV-negative adults without recent acute infections or vaccinations served as donors. Sample: naive CD4+ T cells sorted from blood. Subset indicated: CD45RA+ positively selected. This receptor was identified in a man between 18 and 35 years old in good health. The chain uses TRBV2 and TRBJ2-3; perhaps D is TRBD1 or TRBD2 (6 bases each). CDR3 nucleotide sequence: TGTGCCAGTGGAGGGCAGGGGCTCGGAGATACGCAGTATTTT. It encodes CASGGQGLGDTQYF.